The 4 T cell receptor beta chains below come from one sample, sequenced in a study of blood T cell repertoires in COVID-19. The repertoire was sequenced with immunoSEQ multiplex PCR; TCRdb's copy has only in-frame clones and lacks some. In the table there are under 150,000 clones, 90% of which are singletons. The sequenced sample consisted of peripheral blood. These receptors all stem from a man aged 55-75 years with COVID-19, enrolled during active disease.

The chain recombines TRBV4-2 with TRBJ2-5, with 11 bases fitting TRBD1. The CDR3 contains 14 residues. Germline CDR1 is LGHNA and CDR2 is YNFKEQ. V was pared by 4 bases and J by 4 bases, with 2 bases of the junction left unmatched. The CDR3 spells CASSPGTGGETQYF. The DNA of the CDR3 is TGTGCCAGCAGCCCAGGGACAGGGGGAGAGACCCAGTACTTC.

This chain links TRBV24-1 with TRBJ2-7; 7 bases map to TRBD1. Germline V lookup: CDR1 KGHDR, CDR2 SFDVKD. The CDR3 has 15 amino acids. Trimming took 2 bases from V and 5 from J; bases not matched to a gene: 8. CDR3 nucleotides: TGTGCCACCAGTGATTCCATCGACAGGGTACACGAGCAGTACTTC. Its translation: CATSDSIDRVHEQYF.

The J gene is TRBJ2-1, the V gene TRBV29-1, with 9 bases that match TRBD1. Germline V gives CDR1 SQVTM, CDR2 ANQGSEA. The CDR3 sequence is 12 residues long. V lost 4 bases to trimming and J lost 6 bases; unmatched junction nucleotides: 1. CDR3 in DNA: TGCAGCGTTGGGACAGGGGTCAATGAGCAGTTCTTC. Translation gives CSVGTGVNEQFF.

This chain uses TRBV2 with TRBJ2-7, with D possibly TRBD2 on 6 matching bases. The CDR3 has 12 residues. V was trimmed by 7 bases and J by 3 bases, leaving 10 bases between them. CDR1 and CDR2 (germline): SNHLY, FYNNEI. The CDR3 loop reads CASTGGSYEQYF. In nucleotides, the CDR3 is TGTGCCAGCACTGGAGGGAGCTACGAGCAGTACTTC.